Shown below are 30 T cell receptor beta chains from a single sample sequenced in a study of blood T cell repertoires in COVID-19. Libraries were prepared by immunoSEQ multiplex PCR; TCRdb keeps only in-frame clonotypes and omits some of them. The data contain approximately 140,000 clones, around nine tenths of them singletons. The sample was peripheral blood. Every receptor here comes from a man aged 65-85 years with active COVID-19.

A remark on this clone: The junction differs from germline at one of its ends, possibly a read error. The chain recombines TRBV18 with TRBJ1-1, with D tentatively TRBD1 (5 bases). CDR3 length equals 16 residues. CDR1 is KGHSH and CDR2 is LQKENI in the germline V gene. In DNA, the CDR3 is TGTGTCAGCTCACCACCCTACCGGGACTATGGAACTGAAGCTTTCTTT. Its protein is CVSSPPYRDYGTEAFF.

This sequence joins TRBV6-5 and TRBJ1-3; D ambiguous. Trimming cost V 1 base and J 2 bases, with 9 bases left between them. The CDR3 has 15 residues. Per germline, CDR1 MNHEY and CDR2 SVGAGI. CDR3 sequence (DNA): TGTGCCAGCAGTTACTTCCTGGGAGCTGGAAACACCATATATTTT. Protein: CASSYFLGAGNTIYF.

This clone has more than one count but fewer than ten. The V gene is TRBV5-1, the J gene TRBJ2-7; D is perhaps TRBD1 (6 bases). Germline CDR1 is SGHRS and CDR2 is YFSETQ. The CDR3 spans 15 residues. Trimming pared 3 bases from V and 5 bases from J, leaving 18 bases between. The CDR3 DNA follows: TGCGCCAGCAGCTCTGGCAGGGGCCCTTTCGACGAGCAGTACTTC. It is translated as CASSSGRGPFDEQYF.

The V and J genes are TRBV5-1 and TRBJ2-7; 11 positions match TRBD1. CDR1 is SGHRS and CDR2 is YFSETQ in the germline V gene. This CDR3 region has 16 residues. Trimming cost V 0 bases and J 0 bases; bases outside gene matches: 2. The CDR3 reads CASSLAGTGGSYEQYF. DNA for the CDR3: TGCGCCAGCAGCTTGGCCGGGACAGGGGGCTCCTACGAGCAGTACTTC. The whole variable domain, remainder taken from reference TRBV5-1 and TRBJ2-7, is KAGVTQTPRYLIKTRGQQVTLSCSPISGHRSVSWYQQTPGQGLQFLFEYFSETQRNKGNFPGRFSGRQFSNSRSEMNVSTLELGDSALYLCASSLAGTGGSYEQYFGPGTRLTVT.

This clone was seen a single time. Here the CDR3 reads CASSPPSTQGSEKLFF. The CDR3 DNA follows: TGTGCCAGCAGCCCCCCCTCGACGCAGGGTAGTGAAAAACTGTTTTTT. This sequence joins TRBV3-1 (or the pseudogene TRBV3-2) and TRBJ1-4; a weak D match, TRBD1 (5 bases). The CDR3 consists of 16 residues. V was trimmed by 4 bases and J by 7 bases, leaving 19 bases between them. Germline CDR1 is LGHDT and CDR2 is YNNKEL (reference sequence).

Concerning this clone: A read error may produce the germline difference seen at one junction end. The chain employs TRBV11-2 and TRBJ2-1; D is unclear. The CDR3 runs to 13 residues. Germline V gene data show CDR1 as SGHAT and CDR2 as FQNNGV. The CDR3, as DNA: TGTGCCAGCAGCTTGGTCGGTTACAGTGAGCAGTTCTTC. Protein product: CASSLVGYSEQFF.

The J gene is TRBJ2-7, the V gene TRBV7-3; unclear D gene. The CDR3 loop spans 13 amino acids. Germline V gives CDR1 SGHTA, CDR2 FQGTGA. The germline V and J ends were trimmed by 2 bases and 6 bases, with 11 bases remaining between them. The CDR3 DNA is TGTGCCAGCAGCTTACAGGTATCCACCGAGCAGTACTTC. This sequence encodes CASSLQVSTEQYF. The full variable domain, in which reference TRBV7-3 and TRBJ2-7 provide the parts outside the CDR3, is GAGVSQTPSNKVTEKGKYVELRCDPISGHTALYWYRQSLGQGPEFLIYFQGTGAADDSGLPNDRFFAVRPEGSVSTLKIQRTERGDSAVYLCASSLQVSTEQYFGPGTRLTVT.

The J gene is TRBJ2-7, the V gene TRBV9; 13 bases align to TRBD2. J gave up 4 bases and V 4 bases, and 14 bases lay outside the gene matches. CDR1 and CDR2 (germline): SGDLS, YYNGEE. This CDR3 comprises 18 residues. CDR3 loop: CASSKAGLAGPRRYEQYF. The CDR3 nucleotides are TGTGCCAGCAGCAAAGCGGGACTAGCGGGACCGAGGAGGTACGAGCAGTACTTC.

This rearrangement joins TRBV10-1 to TRBJ1-5; TRBD1 aligns across 7 bases. The CDR3 has 14 amino acids. The J segment lost 9 bases and the V segment lost 5 bases, leaving 10 bases of the junction unmatched. Germline CDR1 reads WNHNN; CDR2 reads SYGVQD (reference sequence). CDR3 residues: CASSPGQKSGPQHF. The CDR3, as DNA: TGCGCCAGCAGTCCGGGACAGAAGTCAGGGCCCCAGCATTTT.

V and J are TRBV24-1 and TRBJ2-3; 9 bases line up with TRBD1. Trimming at V came to 3 bases and at J to 4 bases, leaving 4 bases not matched to a gene. CDR1 is KGHDR, CDR2 SFDVKD, per germline. The CDR3 is 15 amino acids. CDR3 sequence reads: CATSDDRGRADTQYF. CDR3 DNA: TGTGCCACCAGTGATGACAGGGGGAGGGCAGATACGCAGTATTTT.

The chain employs TRBV19 and TRBJ2-1, with 10 bases that match TRBD2. This CDR3 contains 17 residues. Germline CDR1 and CDR2: LNHDA and SQIVND (reference sequence). After removal of 3 bases from V and 7 bases from J, the junction contained 12 bases not matched to a gene. CDR3 loop: CASSIINLAGVANEQFF. The DNA for the CDR3 is TGTGCCAGTAGTATTATAAATCTAGCGGGAGTCGCGAATGAGCAGTTCTTC.

V and J are TRBV24-1 and TRBJ2-5; 9 nucleotides agree with TRBD1. Germline V gene lookup returns CDR1 KGHDR and CDR2 SFDVKD. Trimming took 5 bases from V and 2 from J; bases not matched to a gene: 14. This CDR3 comprises 18 residues. CDR3 nucleotide sequence: TGTGCCACCAGTGCTCGAATCCCTCAGACAGGGGGGCAAGAGACCCAGTACTTC. It codes for CATSARIPQTGGQETQYF.

This chain uses TRBV10-3 with TRBJ2-7; the match to TRBD1 covers 7 bases. V trimming: 6 bases; J trimming: 4 bases; junction bases outside the gene matches: 3. In germline, CDR1 is ENHRY, CDR2 SYGVKD. CDR3 length: 12 amino acids. In DNA form, the CDR3 reads TGTGCCATCAGCTCGACAGGGTACGAGCAGTACTTC. It codes for CAISSTGYEQYF.

The chain combines TRBV18 with TRBJ2-7, with 7 positions matching TRBD2. The CDR3 runs 15 residues. Looked up from germline, CDR1 is KGHSH and CDR2 is LQKENI. J gave up 4 bases and V 3 bases, and 9 bases lay outside the gene matches. The CDR3 here is CASSPTATSYYEQYF. The CDR3 DNA sequence: TGTGCCAGCTCACCGACCGCGACTAGCTATTACGAGCAGTACTTC.

This clone has just a few counts. The chain has TRBV29-1 and TRBJ2-7, with D perhaps matching TRBD1 (5 bases). The CDR3 has 13 residues. Germline CDR1 and CDR2: SQVTM and ANQGSEA. V lost 0 bases, J lost 2 bases, and 8 bases lay in between. The CDR3 loop is CSVEEVGAYEQYF. CDR3 nucleotides: TGCAGCGTTGAAGAAGTAGGGGCCTACGAGCAGTACTTC.

The CDR3 reads CSASYPAGLGVNEQFF. The CDR3 bases are TGCAGTGCTAGTTATCCCGCGGGACTAGGAGTCAATGAGCAGTTCTTC. This chain links TRBV20-1 with TRBJ2-1; 8 nucleotides align to TRBD2. This CDR3 contains 16 residues. The ends lost 3 bases at V and 6 bases at J; junction bases unmatched: 13. CDR1 DFQATT and CDR2 SNEGSKA come from the germline V gene (reference sequence).

The chain employs TRBV3-1 (or the pseudogene TRBV3-2) and TRBJ2-3; D is perhaps TRBD1 (7 bases). There are 15 residues in the CDR3. CDR1 and CDR2 (germline): LGHDT, YNNKEL (reference sequence). The V gene lost 7 bases and the J gene lost 3 bases, with 17 bases spanning the gap. CDR3 bases: TGTGCCAGCACCCGGACAGGACTAAGGACAGATACGCAGTATTTT. This gives the protein CASTRTGLRTDTQYF.

The V call is TRBV7-8, the J call TRBJ1-5; D uncertain. The CDR3 is 16 amino acids. Germline V gene sequence: CDR1 SGHVS, CDR2 FQNEAQ. Trimming cost V 5 bases and J 9 bases, with 23 bases left between them. CDR3 loop: CASSPPRRVPAGPQHF. CDR3 sequence (DNA): TGTGCCAGCAGCCCTCCACGCCGGGTCCCGGCGGGGCCCCAGCATTTT. Drawing the rest from reference TRBV7-8 and TRBJ1-5, the complete variable domain is GAGVSQSPRYKVAKRGQDVALRCDPISGHVSLFWYQQALGQGPEFLTYFQNEAQLDKSGLPSDRFFAERPEGSVSTLKIQRTQQEDSAVYLCASSPPRRVPAGPQHFGDGTRLSIL.

This chain connects TRBV28 to TRBJ1-5; D not certain. CDR3 size: 15 residues. CDR1 is MDHEN and CDR2 is SYDVKM in the germline V gene. V was pared by 6 bases and J by 9 bases, with 21 bases between. The CDR3 spells CASSLDGPRDRPQHF. The CDR3 bases are TGTGCCAGCAGCCTGGACGGGCCACGGGATCGGCCCCAGCATTTT.

This clone was recorded only once. The V and J genes are TRBV7-2 and TRBJ1-2, with 8 bases identical to TRBD1. Trimming cost V 3 bases and J 5 bases; bases outside gene matches: 8. From germline, CDR1 is SGHTA and CDR2 FQGNSA. The CDR3 contains 15 residues. The CDR3, as DNA: TGTGCCAGCAGCTTTGCGGGACAGGCCCGATATGGCTACACCTTC. Translated, it gives CASSFAGQARYGYTF. Combining the CDR3 with reference TRBV7-2 and TRBJ1-2 gives the whole variable domain GAGVSQSPSNKVTEKGKDVELRCDPISGHTALYWYRQSLGQGLEFLIYFQGNSAPDKSGLPSDRFSAERTGGSVSTLTIQRTQQEDSAVYLCASSFAGQARYGYTFGSGTRLTVV.

The chain uses TRBV29-1 and TRBJ2-7; D is perhaps TRBD1 (6 bases). Germline CDR1 reads SQVTM; CDR2 reads ANQGSEA. CDR3 length: 13 residues. V lost 6 bases, J lost 0 bases, and 12 bases lay in between. For the CDR3, the DNA is TGCAGCGTGAGGACAGAAGCCTCCTACGAGCAGTACTTC. Amino acids: CSVRTEASYEQYF.

The chain links TRBV27 to TRBJ2-1; TRBD1 matches 8 bases. CDR1 is MNHEY, CDR2 SMNVEV, per germline (reference sequence). The CDR3 has 15 residues. V lost 7 bases and J lost 2; bases outside the gene matches: 7. The CDR3 reads CASKGSGGPYNEQFF. The CDR3 nucleotides read TGTGCCAGCAAAGGGTCAGGGGGCCCCTACAATGAGCAGTTCTTC.

This clone was counted a single time. The chain combines TRBV28 with TRBJ2-1; weak D call: TRBD1 (5 bases). V lost 8 bases and J lost 4, with 18 bases in between. The CDR3 loop spans 15 amino acids. Germline V lookup: CDR1 MDHEN, CDR2 SYDVKM. The CDR3 loop is CASSFFGAAYNEQFF. For the CDR3, the DNA is TGTGCCAGCTCCTTTTTTGGGGCCGCTTACAATGAGCAGTTCTTC.

This chain uses TRBV28 with TRBJ1-6; D might be TRBD1 (6 bases). The CDR3 extends over 15 amino acids. V was trimmed by 4 bases and J by 10 bases, leaving 17 bases between them. CDR1 is MDHEN, CDR2 SYDVKM, per germline. CDR3 sequence reads: CASSWQGIRKSPLHF. The CDR3, as DNA: TGTGCCAGCAGTTGGCAGGGGATAAGGAAGTCACCCCTCCACTTT.

This rearrangement joins TRBV7-9 to TRBJ1-4, with 8 bases fitting TRBD1. With V trimmed by 4 bases and J by 3 bases, 4 bases remained unmatched. The CDR3 totals 15 residues. Germline V lookup: CDR1 SEHNR, CDR2 FQNEAQ (reference sequence). The CDR3 coding sequence is TGTGCCAGCAGCTCCCAGGGGGCGGCTAATGAAAAACTGTTTTTT. Encoded protein: CASSSQGAANEKLFF.

The J gene is TRBJ2-2, the V gene TRBV30, with D perhaps TRBD1 (6 bases). There are 17 residues in the CDR3. Trimming took 4 bases from V and 3 from J, leaving 21 bases between them. Germline loops: CDR1 GTSNPN, CDR2 SVGIG (reference sequence). CDR3 loop: CAWTVTWGQGYTGELFF. The CDR3 DNA sequence: TGTGCCTGGACCGTTACATGGGGGCAGGGCTACACCGGGGAGCTGTTTTTT.

The CDR3 here is CAIRGTSGQETQYF. CDR3 coding DNA: TGTGCCATCAGGGGGACTAGCGGACAAGAGACCCAGTACTTC. The chain combines TRBV10-3 with TRBJ2-5; 11 positions agree with TRBD2. The CDR3 has 14 residues. Germline V gene data show CDR1 as ENHRY and CDR2 as SYGVKD. J was trimmed by 2 bases and V by 6 bases; bases with no gene match: 2.

The V and J genes are TRBV9 and TRBJ1-4; 7 nucleotides line up with TRBD1. The V and J ends lost 2 bases and 3 bases, in that order; junction bases with no gene match: 4. Germline assignment: CDR1 SGDLS and CDR2 YYNGEE. The CDR3 has 15 residues. This chain's CDR3 is CASSVQTGPNEKLFF. The CDR3 bases are TGTGCCAGCAGCGTCCAGACAGGGCCTAATGAAAAACTGTTTTTT. The whole variable domain, remainder taken from reference TRBV9 and TRBJ1-4, is DSGVTQTPKHLITATGQRVTLRCSPRSGDLSVYWYQQSLDQGLQFLIQYYNGEERAKGNILERFSAQQFPDLHSELNLSSLELGDSALYFCASSVQTGPNEKLFFGSGTQLSVL.

The CDR3 sequence: CASRAGTGASQPQHF. In DNA, the CDR3 is TGTGCCAGCAGAGCCGGGACAGGGGCAAGCCAGCCCCAGCATTTT. V is TRBV2 and J is TRBJ1-5; 10 bases fit TRBD1. The CDR3 totals 15 residues. Germline CDR1 and CDR2: SNHLY and FYNNEI. Trimming took 6 bases from V and 7 from J; bases not matched to a gene: 9.

The chain combines TRBV3-1 (or the pseudogene TRBV3-2) with TRBJ2-1; D ambiguous. From germline, CDR1 is LGHDT and CDR2 YNNKEL (reference sequence). With 5 bases removed from V and 7 bases from J, the gap between germline ends came to 9 bases. The CDR3 is made up of 12 amino acids. In DNA, the CDR3 is TGTGCCAGCAGCAAACTCCGTAATGAGCAGTTCTTC. It is translated as CASSKLRNEQFF.